The present T cell receptor beta chain was sequenced within a study of long-term antiretroviral therapy in people with HIV. Across the whole study: In the earliest collections, sampling predates the 2015 immediate-ART recommendation by about a decade. Study results and limitations: Repertoires looked antigen-experienced, with only a slight naive shift after ART.

Per donor, a minimum of one pre-ART and a minimum of two post-ART PBMC samples were available. Samples were assayed with immunoSEQ v3.0 at survey level. This table comes from immunoSEQ multiplex PCR, and its TCRdb copy is limited to in-frame clones, with some not included. The sample holds 30,000 to 40,000 clones, around 75% seen once. Of note for this clone: Antigen unknown.

Here the sequenced sample was unsorted PBMCs, taken 1.9 years after starting antiretroviral therapy. The source of this sequence is a man between 18 and 29 years old with HIV.

The DNA for the CDR3 is TGTGCCAGCAGCCCCCGGACTAGCGGGGGGGCTGATACGCAGTATTTT. It translates to CASSPRTSGGADTQYF. The chain combines TRBV11-1 with TRBJ2-3, with TRBD2 matching over 15 bases. Germline-derived CDR1 and CDR2 are SGHAT and FQDESV (reference sequence). The CDR3 contains 16 residues. The V gene end was trimmed by 5 bases and the J gene end by 6 bases; junction bases not matched to a gene: 6.